Each of the 9 T cell receptor beta chains below was sequenced from the same sample in a study of cytomegalovirus exposure and HLA in healthy donors. Sequenced by immunoSEQ multiplex PCR; TCRdb stores in-frame clones only, minus some. The sample records under 200,000 clones, nearly 90% being singletons. Input material: PBMCs. Every receptor here comes from a woman under 30 in good health and CMV-seropositive.

The V call is TRBV7-8, the J call TRBJ2-1; TRBD2 matches at 14 bases. Germline-derived CDR1 and CDR2 are SGHVS and FQNEAQ. Trimming cost V 5 bases and J 7 bases; bases outside gene matches: 7. The CDR3 extends over 16 amino acids. CDR3: CASSLWTSGGTNEQFF. The CDR3 nucleotides read TGTGCCAGCAGCCTGTGGACTAGCGGGGGGACTAATGAGCAGTTCTTC.

This sequence joins TRBV5-5 and TRBJ2-7, with D maybe TRBD1 (5 bases). This CDR3 has 13 residues. Looked up from germline, CDR1 is SGHKS and CDR2 is YYEKEE (reference sequence). V shed 0 bases and J shed 7 bases, with 11 bases lying between them. CDR3 residues: CASSLGGSPEQYF. For the CDR3, the DNA is TGTGCCAGCAGCTTGGGGGGCAGCCCAGAGCAGTACTTC.

V usage is TRBV5-1 and J usage is TRBJ2-2; D remains unclear. The ends were cut back, 0 bases at V and 4 bases at J, with 7 bases in the middle. The germline V gene has CDR1 SGHRS and CDR2 YFSETQ. The CDR3 is made up of 14 amino acids. This CDR3 reads CASSLGLFTGELFF. DNA for the CDR3: TGCGCCAGCAGCTTGGGACTCTTCACCGGGGAGCTGTTTTTT.

J is TRBJ2-1 and V is TRBV19; D gene ambiguous. V lost 1 base, J lost 0 bases, and 7 bases lay in between. Germline V gene lookup returns CDR1 LNHDA and CDR2 SQIVND (reference sequence). The CDR3 loop spans 15 amino acids. The CDR3 DNA is TGTGCCAGTAGTATAGGTGCAGGCTCCTACAATGAGCAGTTCTTC. It codes for CASSIGAGSYNEQFF.

The V and J genes are TRBV28 and TRBJ1-5, with D unclear. V was clipped by 3 bases and J by 0 bases, with 9 bases between them. The germline V gene encodes CDR1 MDHEN and CDR2 SYDVKM. CDR3 length: 15 amino acids. CDR3 nucleotide sequence: TGTGCCAGCAGTTTGCGGGGTTATAGCAATCAGCCCCAGCATTTT. It yields the protein CASSLRGYSNQPQHF.

The chain joins TRBV7-9 to TRBJ2-1; 7 bases line up with TRBD2. The junction had 6 bases not matched to a gene; V was cut back by 0 bases and J by 10 bases. The germline gives CDR1 SEHNR, CDR2 FQNEAQ (reference sequence). The CDR3 covers 14 residues. CDR3 DNA sequence: TGTGCCAGCAGCTTAGCGGGAGGGGTTAAGGAGCAGTTCTTC. It translates to CASSLAGGVKEQFF.

The chain couples TRBV30 to TRBJ1-5; 8 bases map to TRBD1. This CDR3 has 14 residues. Germline V CDR1 and CDR2: GTSNPN, SVGIG (reference sequence). J lost 3 bases, V lost 5 bases, and 6 bases had no gene match. This CDR3 is CAWGQTGDNQPQHF. The DNA for the CDR3 is TGTGCCTGGGGTCAGACAGGGGACAATCAGCCCCAGCATTTT.

The chain is built from TRBV9 and TRBJ1-5, with TRBD1 as a possible D gene (5 bases). CDR1 and CDR2 (germline): SGDLS, YYNGEE. The CDR3 extends over 15 amino acids. The V end lost 3 bases, the J end lost 4 bases, and 14 bases lay between the germline ends. CDR3: CASSATGGENQPQHF. The CDR3 coding sequence is TGTGCCAGCAGCGCGACCGGGGGGGAAAATCAGCCCCAGCATTTT.

This clone was observed a single time. J is TRBJ2-3 and V is TRBV11-2, with a tentative D call TRBD2 (6 bases). The V gene lost 0 bases and the J gene lost 2 bases, with 15 bases spanning the gap. This CDR3 comprises 17 residues. Germline lookup yields CDR1 SGHAT and CDR2 FQNNGV. CDR3 protein: CASSLDSSGWDTDTQYF. The CDR3 DNA sequence: TGTGCCAGCAGCTTAGATTCCAGCGGGTGGGACACAGATACGCAGTATTTT.